The text below deals with one T cell receptor (beta chain). The entry originates in a study of blood T cell repertoires in COVID-19. Study-wide context: Acute and convalescent COVID-19 samples came from the United States, Italy and Spain.

Source study methods: Reference gene primers were amplified, and this amplification served to estimate nucleated cell counts. Libraries were prepared by immunoSEQ multiplex PCR; TCRdb keeps only in-frame clonotypes and omits some of them. D and trimming were read from the DNA, whereas the V and J calls and clone size are those reported in that table. Here the sample spans roughly 430,000 clones, around 90% being singletons. The V gene's germline CDR1 is SEHNR and CDR2 FQNEAQ (reference sequence). The CDR3 runs 16 residues. The ends lost 5 bases at V and 5 bases at J; junction bases unmatched: 12. Allocation to cohorts depended on clinical history reported by the participants.

Sequenced: PBMCs or T cells enriched from blood (not recorded which). The source is a woman in her thirties or forties with acute COVID-19. This chain links TRBV7-9 with TRBJ2-5, with 9 bases aligning to TRBD1. CDR3 sequence (DNA): TGTGCCAGCAGCCGACACTGGACAGGGGACAGGGAGACCCAGTACTTC. It specifies CASSRHWTGDRETQYF.